This T cell receptor (beta chain) was sequenced in a study of naive and memory T cell subsets. Study-level findings and limits: A few larger clonotypes appeared in naive repertoires, especially CD8, possibly memory cells re-expressing CD45RA.

Both TRBC1 and TRBC2 were covered by a beta constant-region primer of two equimolar oligonucleotides. Nested alpha and beta constant-region primers with the SP2 primer drove four PCR rounds on ligated cDNA. TCRdb analysed the UMI-ligation and nested PCR reads with MiXCR anew, one entry per CDR3 protein. The sample holds 85,000 to 130,000 distinct CDR3 sequences, roughly 15% seen once. Trimming cost V 2 bases and J 5 bases, with 6 bases left between them. Per germline, CDR1 LGHNA and CDR2 YNFKEQ. The length of the CDR3 is 12 residues. Concerning this clonotype itself: Its antigen is unidentified.

The genes are TRBV4-2 and TRBJ1-1; no definite D call. Source material: naive CD8+ T cells from blood. The TCR originated in a human donor in good health. The CDR3 is CASSQLRTEAFF. CDR3 DNA sequence: TGTGCCAGCAGCCAATTGCGTACTGAAGCTTTCTTT.